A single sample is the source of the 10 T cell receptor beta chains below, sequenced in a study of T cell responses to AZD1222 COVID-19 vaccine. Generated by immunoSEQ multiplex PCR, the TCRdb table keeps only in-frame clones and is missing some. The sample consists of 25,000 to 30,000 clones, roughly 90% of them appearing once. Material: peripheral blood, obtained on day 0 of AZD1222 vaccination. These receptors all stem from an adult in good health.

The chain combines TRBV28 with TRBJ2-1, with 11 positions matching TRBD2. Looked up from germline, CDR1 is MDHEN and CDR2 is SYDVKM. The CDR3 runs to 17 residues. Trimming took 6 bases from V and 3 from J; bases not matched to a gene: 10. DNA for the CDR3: TGTGCCAGCAGACCTCGGGCCGGGACTAGCGGCTACAATGAGCAGTTCTTC. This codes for CASRPRAGTSGYNEQFF.

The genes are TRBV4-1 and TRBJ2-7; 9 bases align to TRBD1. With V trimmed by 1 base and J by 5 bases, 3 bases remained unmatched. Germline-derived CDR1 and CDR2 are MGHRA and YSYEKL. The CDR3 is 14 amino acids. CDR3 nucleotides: TGCGCCAGCAGCCAAGGACAGGGGGTAGACGAGCAGTACTTC. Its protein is CASSQGQGVDEQYF.

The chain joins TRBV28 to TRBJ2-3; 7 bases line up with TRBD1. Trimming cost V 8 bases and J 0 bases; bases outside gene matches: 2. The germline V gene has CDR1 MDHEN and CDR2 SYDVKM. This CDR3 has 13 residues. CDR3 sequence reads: CASWDSSTDTQYF. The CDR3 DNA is TGTGCCAGCTGGGACAGTAGCACAGATACGCAGTATTTT.

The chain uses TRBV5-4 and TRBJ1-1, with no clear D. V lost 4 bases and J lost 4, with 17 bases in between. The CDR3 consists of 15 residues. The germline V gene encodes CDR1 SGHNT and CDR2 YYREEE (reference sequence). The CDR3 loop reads CASSTGGFKPTEAFF. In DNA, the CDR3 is TGTGCCAGCAGCACTGGTGGGTTTAAGCCCACTGAAGCTTTCTTT.

The DNA of the CDR3 is TGTGCCAGCAGTGAAGGATACTTGCAAACATACTACGAGCAGTACTTC. Protein: CASSEGYLQTYYEQYF. The chain is built from TRBV2 and TRBJ2-7; D remains ambiguous. Germline CDR1 and CDR2: SNHLY and FYNNEI. Trimming removed 1 base from V and 3 bases from J, with 16 bases in between. The CDR3 is 16 residues long. The entire variable domain, with the rest obtained from reference TRBV2 and TRBJ2-7, is as follows: EPEVTQTPSHQVTQMGQEVILRCVPISNHLYFYWYRQILGQKVEFLVSFYNNEISEKSEIFDDQFSVERPDGSNFTLKIRSTKLEDSAMYFCASSEGYLQTYYEQYFGPGTRLTVT.

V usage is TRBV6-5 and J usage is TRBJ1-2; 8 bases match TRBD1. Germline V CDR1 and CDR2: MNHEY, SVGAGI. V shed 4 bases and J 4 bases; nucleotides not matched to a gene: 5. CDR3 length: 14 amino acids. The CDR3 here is CASSWTGQSYGYTF. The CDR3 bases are TGTGCCAGCAGTTGGACAGGGCAGTCCTATGGCTACACCTTC.

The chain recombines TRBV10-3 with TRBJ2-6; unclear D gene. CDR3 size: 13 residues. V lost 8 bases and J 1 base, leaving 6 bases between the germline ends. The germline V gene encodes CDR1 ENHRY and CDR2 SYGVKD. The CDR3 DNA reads TGTGCCATCGAGGAGTCTGGGGCCAACGTCCTGACTTTC. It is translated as CAIEESGANVLTF.

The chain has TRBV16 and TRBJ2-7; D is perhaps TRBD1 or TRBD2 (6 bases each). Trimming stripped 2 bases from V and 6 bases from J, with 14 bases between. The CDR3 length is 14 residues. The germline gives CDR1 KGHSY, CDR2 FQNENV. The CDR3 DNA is TGTGCCAGCAGCCAACTGAAAGAGGGGGGCGAGCAGTACTTC. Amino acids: CASSQLKEGGEQYF.

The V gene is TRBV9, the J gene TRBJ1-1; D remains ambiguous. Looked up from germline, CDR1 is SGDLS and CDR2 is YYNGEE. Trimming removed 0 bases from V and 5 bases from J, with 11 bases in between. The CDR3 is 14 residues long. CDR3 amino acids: CASSVVESGTEAFF. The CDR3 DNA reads TGTGCCAGCAGCGTAGTTGAGAGCGGGACTGAAGCTTTCTTT.

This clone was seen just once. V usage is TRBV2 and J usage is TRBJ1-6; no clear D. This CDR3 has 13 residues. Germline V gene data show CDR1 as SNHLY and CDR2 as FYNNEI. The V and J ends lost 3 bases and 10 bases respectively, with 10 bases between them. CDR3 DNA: TGTGCCAGCAGTGATGGGCAGGACTCACCCCTCCACTTT. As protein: CASSDGQDSPLHF.